These T cell receptor beta chains were read from a single sample in a study of T cells after yellow fever vaccination. TCRdb re-called the 5' RACE reads through MiXCR, storing one row per CDR3 protein. Of about 320,000 distinct CDR3 sequences in the sample, approximately 4.3% were seen once. The sequenced sample was PBMCs, obtained 15 days after the yellow fever booster vaccination. These receptors came from a man younger than 35 who received the YFV17D yellow fever vaccine. CDR3s include the opening cysteine and the closing phenylalanine or tryptophan. Fields, in order: J gene, clone size, V gene, D gene, CDR3 DNA, CDR3 protein. A D gene is named only where the DNA matches it firmly. Size is omitted from some rows. Given values are once, few, many or a class for expanded clones.

TRBJ1-4,NA,TRBV5-1,NA,TGCGCCAGCAGGAACGGGGGCCGGGTTAATAATGAAAAACTGTTTTTT,CASRNGGRVNNEKLFF
TRBJ2-1,many,TRBV5-1,NA,TGCGCCAGCAGACCTCCCGGGACCACCTACAATGAGCAGTTCTTC,CASRPPGTTYNEQFF
TRBJ2-5,NA,TRBV12-5,NA,TGTGCTAGTGGTTTGTGGGCGGGAGAGACCCAGTACTTC,CASGLWAGETQYF
TRBJ1-2,few,TRBV6-1,NA,TGTGCCAGCAATCGGGGATATAGGCTCGGATATAACTATGGCTACACCTTC,CASNRGYRLGYNYGYTF
TRBJ2-4,many,TRBV6-2/TRBV6-3,NA,TGTGCCAGCAGCCAGACAGGCCTGGGGAACATTCAGTACTTC,CASSQTGLGNIQYF
TRBJ2-5,many,TRBV7-2,TRBD2,TGTGCCAGCAGCTCCCGCCGAGCGGGGTCTCGGGAGACCCAGTACTTC,CASSSRRAGSRETQYF
TRBJ1-1,many,TRBV5-1,NA,TGCGCCAGCAGCGTACAGGTTGCGAACACTGAAGCTTTCTTT,CASSVQVANTEAFF
TRBJ2-3,many,TRBV3-2,NA,TGTGCCAGCAGCCAACACCTCGGGACAGGGGGAGCCGATACGCAGTATTTT,CASSQHLGTGGADTQYF
TRBJ1-6,few,TRBV18,TRBD1,TGTGCCAGCTCATACCTCCCCACCGGGACAGGGAATAATAATTCACCCCTCCACTTT,CASSYLPTGTGNNNSPLHF
TRBJ1-1,NA,TRBV5-1,NA,TGCGCCAGCAGCTTGGGCAGGGAGAAAGCTTTCTTT,CASSLGREKAFF
TRBJ2-6,NA,TRBV5-1,NA,TGCGCCAGCAGCTTGGAGGGATTAGGGGCCAACGTCCTGACTTTC,CASSLEGLGANVLTF
TRBJ2-1,many,TRBV2,NA,TGTGCCTCCGGCGCGGGATACGACGAGCAGTTCTTC,CASGAGYDEQFF
TRBJ1-1,many,TRBV4-3,NA,TGCGCCAGCAGCCAAGACCTTAAGGGGGACACTGAAGCTTTCTTT,CASSQDLKGDTEAFF
TRBJ1-5,NA,TRBV3-1,NA,TGTGCCAGCAGCCAAGGTGTGGGGTCGGGCAATCAGCCCCAGCATTTT,CASSQGVGSGNQPQHF
TRBJ2-3,many,TRBV4-3,TRBD2,TGCGCCAGCAGCCAACTCCGGGGGGACACGCAGTATTTT,CASSQLRGDTQYF
TRBJ2-3,few,TRBV20-1,TRBD2,TGCAGTGCTAGTAGGCCTAGCGGGGGTCAAAATACGCAGTATTTT,CSASRPSGGQNTQYF